This TCR beta chain was identified during a study of a mutant IDH1 vaccine in newly diagnosed glioma listed by TCRdb under 2021. Regarding the research as a whole: Across visits V03 through V10, patients got a total of eight vaccinations, given in weeks 1, 3, 5, 7, 11, 15, 19 and 23. Peripheral blood was collected at six visits: V03 (baseline), V05, V07, V10, V12 and V13. For exploratory analyses, about two dozen treated patients had longitudinal TCRB deep sequencing done wherever samples were available. Vaccination started 4-6 weeks after radiotherapy alone, or was given together with temozolomide cycles in the groups whose treatment included chemotherapy. Of the approximately 35 treated patients, approximately 62% were male and approximately 40% were female, and a mean age of roughly 41 years was recorded. Prior to enrollment, patients had been given standard therapy consisting of radiotherapy alone, temozolomide alone, or radiochemotherapy with temozolomide, with the combination given to most patients. What the study reported, not specific to this receptor: Immune responses induced by the vaccine were seen in over 90% of patients across multiple MHC alleles. Pseudoprogression appeared unrelated to alterations in the top peripheral T cell clonotypes detected by TCRB sequencing. According to the authors, sample limitations meant that analyses of patient blood samples could not be reproduced. Availability determined which PBMC samples were chosen for TCRB deep sequencing.

In the case of this clone: Which antigen it targets is not known. Per-base qualities were not stored, and no clone one base away is much larger.

Explained via the paper, the time point label denotes: week 11, during vaccination. Every vaccine dose consisted of 300 ug of a 20-mer mutant IDH1 peptide in Montanide, administered subcutaneously together with topical imiquimod. The donors had newly diagnosed IDH1-mutant astrocytomas of WHO grade 3 or 4 that showed loss of nuclear ATRX. The samples were drawn from NOA16, a multicentre, single-arm, open-label phase I trial in Germany that tested a mutant IDH1 peptide vaccine in humans for the first time. The DNeasy Blood and Tissue Kit was used to extract genomic DNA from EDTA blood for TCRB sequencing. The library was obtained by the immunoSEQ multiplex PCR assay. Rearranged TCR beta chain sequences were amplified with the hsTCRB Kit following the manufacturer's protocol. An Illumina MiSeq was used to sequence the TCRB libraries. Concerning the study's data processing: Demultiplexing, trimming and gene mapping were performed with the kit vendor's proprietary platform. TCRdb re-hosts the immuneACCESS table, in-frame sequences only. Its copies lack some clones; in the studies checked, an unresolved V gene accounts for under half of them, and the cause for the rest is not known. The DNA was the basis for D and trimming; V, J and clone size are from that table. For this sample there are roughly 30,000 clones; about 78% appear just once. The ten largest account for over 20% of the sample.

A distance of 11 bases separates the germline ends of V and J, which lose 4 bases and 11 bases respectively. Its CDR3 holds 12 amino acids, cysteine through phenylalanine. Only CDR3 DNA remains: 36 bases, in frame from the first base. The germline V gene specifies SGHVS as CDR1 and FQNEAQ as CDR2. Sequenced material: PBMCs, taken from a glioma patient whose treatment included an IDH1 peptide vaccine. The chain is assembled from TRBV7-8 and TRBJ1-4; a tentative D call is TRBD1 (6 bases match). The clonotype originates from a man aged 25 to 45 with glioma. The CDR3 reads as follows: CASSSDRSKLFF. The sequenced DNA is TGTGCCAGCAGCTCAGACAGGTCGAAACTGTTTTTT.